A selection of T cell receptor beta chains follows, all from one sample in a study of blood T cell repertoires in COVID-19. Sequenced by immunoSEQ multiplex PCR; TCRdb stores in-frame clones only, minus some. The sample carries a few hundred thousand clones, around four fifths recorded once. The sequencing input was peripheral blood. These receptors all stem from a woman between 50 and 59 years old with acute or convalescent COVID-19. CDR3s include the opening cysteine and the closing phenylalanine or tryptophan. The D gene is left open where the match is weak. Size tells how often a clone was seen (once, few, many) or the class of an expanded clone, and some rows leave it out.

>-|TRBJ1-3|TRBV21-1|-
CASSKVGGQGAGNTIYF
TGTGCCAGCAGCAAAGTAGGTGGTCAGGGGGCTGGAAACACCATATATTTT
>-|TRBJ2-1|TRBV7-2|-
CASSSLGGYNEQFF
TGTGCCAGCAGCTCTCTAGGAGGGTACAATGAGCAGTTCTTC
>-|TRBJ1-4|TRBV30|-
CVAGNNEKLFF
TGTGTCGCAGGGAATAATGAAAAACTGTTTTTT
>-|TRBJ1-4|TRBV18|TRBD1
CASSQHETGKLFF
TGTGCCAGCTCACAACATGAGACAGGGAAACTGTTTTTT
>-|TRBJ1-4|TRBV18|TRBD1
CASSPRRTGGGEKLFF
TGTGCCAGCTCACCAAGGAGGACAGGGGGAGGTGAAAAACTGTTTTTT
>-|TRBJ1-3|TRBV24-1|-
CATKAGVPGNTIYF
TGTGCCACCAAAGCGGGGGTACCTGGAAACACCATATATTTT
>few|TRBJ2-7|TRBV10-3|-
CAISDKTGTYEQYF
TGTGCCATCAGTGACAAGACAGGTACCTACGAGCAGTACTTC
>-|TRBJ2-1|TRBV5-6|-
CASSLDRSIPYNEQFF
TGTGCCAGCAGCTTGGACAGGTCAATTCCCTACAATGAGCAGTTCTTC
>-|TRBJ1-1|TRBV21-1|-
CASLNTEAFF
TGTGCCAGCCTCAACACTGAAGCTTTCTTT
>-|TRBJ1-2|TRBV27|-
CASSLPGDGYTF
TGTGCCAGCAGCCTACCAGGGGATGGCTACACCTTC
>-|TRBJ2-5|TRBV3-1/TRBV3-2|-
CASSPSFGGGLETQYF
TGTGCCAGCAGCCCCTCTTTTGGGGGGGGGCTCGAGACCCAGTACTTC
>-|TRBJ2-5|TRBV6-5|-
CASSLYRAQETQYF
TGTGCCAGCAGTCTTTACAGAGCCCAAGAGACCCAGTACTTC
>-|TRBJ2-2|TRBV30|TRBD2
CAWSGLAGISGGELFF
TGTGCCTGGAGTGGCCTAGCGGGGATATCGGGCGGGGAGCTGTTTTTT
>-|TRBJ2-7|TRBV5-6|-
CASSLGGGYEQYF
TGTGCCAGCAGCTTGGGAGGAGGCTACGAGCAGTACTTC
>-|TRBJ2-2|TRBV19|-
CASNRGVGSGELFF
TGTGCCAGTAATCGAGGCGTCGGGTCCGGGGAGCTGTTTTTT
>-|TRBJ2-7|TRBV29-1|-
CSVAQDYEQYF
TGCAGCGTAGCACAGGACTACGAGCAGTACTTC
>once|TRBJ2-3|TRBV5-1|TRBD2
CASSLGLAGALSTDTQYF
TGCGCCAGCAGCTTGGGACTAGCGGGGGCCCTTAGCACAGATACGCAGTATTTT
>-|TRBJ1-6|TRBV4-1|-
CASSQTTRLTYNSPLHF
TGCGCCAGCAGCCAGACGACCAGACTTACCTATAATTCACCCCTCCACTTT
>once|TRBJ2-7|TRBV6-5|TRBD2
CASRLAGGQDEQYF
TGTGCCAGCAGGCTAGCGGGAGGCCAAGACGAGCAGTACTTC
>once|TRBJ1-4|TRBV27|-
CASSTGLTNEKLFF
TGTGCCAGCAGCACAGGGTTAACTAATGAAAAACTGTTTTTT
>few|TRBJ1-1|TRBV3-1/TRBV3-2|-
CASSHLGEGTEAFF
TGTGCCAGCAGCCACCTTGGGGAGGGAACTGAAGCTTTCTTT
>-|TRBJ2-1|TRBV6-5|TRBD2
CASRVLADSYNEQFF
TGTGCCAGCAGGGTACTAGCGGACTCCTACAATGAGCAGTTCTTC
>-|TRBJ1-1|TRBV9|-
CASSVRGFNTEAFF
TGTGCCAGCAGCGTCCGGGGGTTCAACACTGAAGCTTTCTTT
>-|TRBJ2-2|TRBV10-3|TRBD2
CAIWTSGGAGGELFF
TGTGCCATTTGGACTAGCGGGGGGGCCGGCGGGGAGCTGTTTTTT
>-|TRBJ2-3|TRBV2|TRBD2
CASSRLAGGLGDTQYF
TGTGCCAGCAGTCGACTAGCGGGGGGGCTAGGAGATACGCAGTATTTT
>-|TRBJ2-5|TRBV9|-
CASSPYGTGTGKETQYF
TGTGCCAGCAGCCCCTATGGAACCGGGACTGGTAAAGAGACCCAGTACTTC
>-|TRBJ2-3|TRBV6-6|TRBD1
CASRPTGGRDTQYF
TGTGCCAGCAGACCGACAGGGGGTCGGGATACGCAGTATTTT
>-|TRBJ1-2|TRBV7-2|-
CASSLAAGVGYTF
TGTGCCAGCAGCTTAGCGGCAGGGGTGGGCTACACCTTC
>-|TRBJ1-1|TRBV7-2|TRBD1
CASSTRTGEAEAFF
TGTGCCAGCAGCACCCGGACAGGGGAAGCTGAAGCTTTCTTT
>-|TRBJ1-1|TRBV10-3|TRBD1
CAISDNRGSTEAFF
TGTGCCATCAGTGATAACAGGGGTTCCACTGAAGCTTTCTTT
>-|TRBJ1-1|TRBV11-2|-
CASSLNEGEAFF
TGTGCCAGCAGCTTAAACGAGGGTGAAGCTTTCTTT
>-|TRBJ2-3|TRBV5-4|-
CASSLKADTDTQYF
TGTGCCAGCAGCTTGAAAGCGGACACAGATACGCAGTATTTT
>-|TRBJ1-1|TRBV5-8|TRBD1
CASSSPRGMGWGTEAFF
TGTGCCAGCAGCTCCCCCAGGGGGATGGGTTGGGGCACTGAAGCTTTCTTT
>-|TRBJ1-1|TRBV19|TRBD1
CASRRDRQNTEAFF
TGTGCCAGTAGAAGGGACAGACAAAACACTGAAGCTTTCTTT
>-|TRBJ2-5|TRBV10-1|-
CASSDASGETQYF
TGCGCCAGCAGTGACGCTAGTGGAGAGACCCAGTACTTC
>-|TRBJ2-1|TRBV9|-
CASSGRSDRSSYNEQFF
TGTGCCAGCAGCGGTCGATCAGACAGGAGCTCCTACAATGAGCAGTTCTTC
>-|TRBJ2-3|TRBV2|-
CASSEQARRDTQYF
TGTGCCAGCAGTGAACAGGCCCGCCGGGATACGCAGTATTTT
>-|TRBJ2-3|TRBV19|TRBD1
CATLDRGRDTDTQYF
TGTGCCACCCTCGACAGGGGCCGAGACACAGATACGCAGTATTTT
>once|TRBJ1-2|TRBV18|TRBD1
CASSPGTGNGYTF
TGTGCCAGCTCACCAGGGACAGGGAATGGCTACACCTTC
>few|TRBJ1-1|TRBV6-2/TRBV6-3|-
CASSSGFAEAFF
TGTGCCAGCAGTTCAGGGTTTGCTGAAGCTTTCTTT
>-|TRBJ2-3|TRBV6-4|TRBD2
CASSALAGSTDTQYF
TGTGCCAGCAGTGCCTTAGCGGGAAGCACAGATACGCAGTATTTT
>-|TRBJ2-2|TRBV5-1|-
CASTWTPNTGELFF
TGCGCCAGCACATGGACACCGAACACCGGGGAGCTGTTTTTT
>-|TRBJ1-1|TRBV6-6|-
CASSAGAGQVNTEAFF
TGTGCCAGCAGTGCAGGTGCGGGGCAGGTGAACACTGAAGCTTTCTTT
>-|TRBJ2-7|TRBV9|TRBD2
CASSPLPGLVTEQYF
TGTGCCAGCAGCCCCCTACCGGGACTAGTAACCGAGCAGTACTTC
>-|TRBJ1-6|TRBV5-5|-
CASTSGVGHGDSPLHF
TGTGCCAGCACCTCGGGGGTGGGGCATGGAGATTCACCCCTCCACTTT
>once|TRBJ1-1|TRBV4-3|TRBD1
CASSRGQGFIAEAFF
TGCGCCAGCAGCCGAGGACAGGGGTTTATCGCTGAAGCTTTCTTT
>-|TRBJ1-4|TRBV6-2/TRBV6-3|TRBD1
CASSSRRDSNEKLFF
TGTGCCAGCAGTTCACGAAGGGACAGTAATGAAAAACTGTTTTTT
>-|TRBJ1-2|TRBV3-1/TRBV3-2|TRBD1
CASCRDSSSYGYTF
TGTGCCAGCTGTCGGGACAGTAGTAGCTATGGCTACACCTTC
>-|TRBJ2-7|TRBV11-3|-
CASSLGPTSYEQYF
TGTGCCAGCAGCTTAGGGCCGACTTCCTACGAGCAGTACTTC
>-|TRBJ2-1|TRBV11-3|TRBD2
CASSLGLAAHNEQFF
TGTGCCAGCAGCTTGGGCCTAGCGGCCCACAATGAGCAGTTCTTC
>once|TRBJ2-1|TRBV29-1|-
CSATGSNEQFF
TGCAGCGCCACAGGTTCAAATGAGCAGTTCTTC
>few|TRBJ1-5|TRBV11-2|-
CASSLVGGDNQPQHF
TGTGCCAGCAGCTTAGTAGGGGGTGACAATCAGCCCCAGCATTTT
>-|TRBJ1-5|TRBV11-2|-
CASSPQGSNQPQHF
TGTGCCAGCAGCCCACAGGGATCCAATCAGCCCCAGCATTTT
>-|TRBJ2-7|TRBV4-1|-
CASSQAPPGAGVSYEQYF
TGCGCCAGCAGCCAAGCTCCCCCGGGGGCGGGAGTGTCGTACGAGCAGTACTTC
>-|TRBJ1-2|TRBV5-8|-
CASSFGGGNLGHGYTF
TGTGCCAGCAGCTTTGGCGGAGGGAACTTGGGCCATGGCTACACCTTC
>-|TRBJ1-6|TRBV4-1|-
CASSPKVQVYNSPLHF
TGCGCCAGCAGCCCCAAAGTCCAGGTCTATAATTCACCCCTCCACTTT
>-|TRBJ1-4|TRBV18|TRBD1
CASSRTGMALGWEKLFF
TGTGCCAGCTCCCGGACAGGGATGGCTTTGGGGTGGGAAAAACTGTTTTTT
>-|TRBJ2-3|TRBV11-3|-
CASSLGQAVTNTQYF
TGTGCCAGCAGCCTGGGTCAGGCTGTCACGAATACGCAGTATTTT
>-|TRBJ2-7|TRBV6-2/TRBV6-3|-
CASSLRTATYEQYF
TGTGCCAGCAGTTTAAGGACAGCAACCTACGAGCAGTACTTC
>-|TRBJ1-2|TRBV7-9|TRBD1
CASSLDTGANGYTF
TGTGCCAGCAGCTTAGATACAGGGGCTAATGGCTACACCTTC